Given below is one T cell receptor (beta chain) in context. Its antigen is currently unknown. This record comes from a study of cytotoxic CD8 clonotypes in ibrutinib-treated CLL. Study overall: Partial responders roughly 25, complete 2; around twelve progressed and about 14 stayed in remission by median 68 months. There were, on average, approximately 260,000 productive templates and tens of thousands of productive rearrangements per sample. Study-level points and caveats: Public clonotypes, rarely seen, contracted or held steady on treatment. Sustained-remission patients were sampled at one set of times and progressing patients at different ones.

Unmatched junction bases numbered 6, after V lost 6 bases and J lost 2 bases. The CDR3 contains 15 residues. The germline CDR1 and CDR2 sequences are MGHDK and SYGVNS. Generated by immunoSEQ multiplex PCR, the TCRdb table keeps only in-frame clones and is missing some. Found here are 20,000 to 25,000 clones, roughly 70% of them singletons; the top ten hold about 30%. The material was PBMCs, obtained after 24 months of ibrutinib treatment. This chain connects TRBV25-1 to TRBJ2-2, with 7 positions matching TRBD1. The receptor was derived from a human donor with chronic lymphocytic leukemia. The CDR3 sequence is CASRRTGVNTGELFF. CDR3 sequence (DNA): TGTGCCAGCAGGCGAACAGGGGTCAACACCGGGGAGCTGTTTTTT.